The entry below gives a single TCR beta chain sequence along with its context. Its antigen is unknown. The data derive from a study of OX40 agonist ivuxolimab in advanced cancers. In the study overall: A diagnosis of hepatocellular carcinoma, melanoma, renal cell or head and neck cancer was present in dose-escalation patients. Findings of the study overall: Clonal expansion was among the lowest in partial responders at 0.1-3.0 mg/kg, especially CD8+.

The V gene's germline CDR1 is SQVTM and CDR2 ANQGSEA. The CDR3 length is 15 residues. The J segment lost 4 bases and the V segment lost 3 bases, leaving 4 bases of the junction unmatched. Assay: immunoSEQ multiplex PCR; the TCRdb copy retains only in-frame clones and omits some. This table has about 27,000 clones, 82% appearing once. The V gene is TRBV29-1, the J gene TRBJ2-5; the match to TRBD2 covers 14 bases. This specimen consisted of CD4+ or CD8+ T cells sorted from blood, obtained in a trial of the OX40 agonist ivuxolimab. The TCR sequence derives from an adult with an advanced solid tumor such as melanoma, head and neck, liver or kidney cancer. The CDR3 loop is CSVDGLAGGRETQYF. The CDR3 DNA follows: TGCAGCGTTGATGGACTAGCGGGAGGTAGAGAGACCCAGTACTTC.